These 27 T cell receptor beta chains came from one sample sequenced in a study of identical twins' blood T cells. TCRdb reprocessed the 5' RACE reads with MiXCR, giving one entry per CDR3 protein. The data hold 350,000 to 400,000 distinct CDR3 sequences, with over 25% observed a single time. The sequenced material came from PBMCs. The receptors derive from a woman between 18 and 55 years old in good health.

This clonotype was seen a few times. The CDR3 protein is CASSEGQGFSPLHF. The CDR3 coding sequence is TGTGCCAGCAGTGAGGGACAGGGTTTCTCACCCCTCCACTTT. The chain couples TRBV2 to TRBJ1-6; 9 nucleotides line up with TRBD1. After removal of 3 bases from V and 10 bases from J, the junction contained 4 bases not matched to a gene. CDR3 size: 14 residues. Germline CDR1 and CDR2: SNHLY and FYNNEI.

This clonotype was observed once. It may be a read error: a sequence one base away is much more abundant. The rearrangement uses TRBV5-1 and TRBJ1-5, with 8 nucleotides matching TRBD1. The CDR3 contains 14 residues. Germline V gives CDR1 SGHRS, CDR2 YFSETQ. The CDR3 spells CTSSLGQENQPQHF. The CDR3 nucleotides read TGCACCAGCAGCTTGGGACAGGAAAATCAGCCCCAGCATTTT.

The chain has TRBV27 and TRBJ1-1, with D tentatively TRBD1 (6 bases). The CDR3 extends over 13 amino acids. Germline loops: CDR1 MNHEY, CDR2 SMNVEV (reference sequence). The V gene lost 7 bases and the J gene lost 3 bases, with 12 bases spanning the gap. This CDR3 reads CASKGGGDTEAFF. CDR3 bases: TGTGCCAGCAAGGGGGGTGGGGACACTGAAGCTTTCTTT.

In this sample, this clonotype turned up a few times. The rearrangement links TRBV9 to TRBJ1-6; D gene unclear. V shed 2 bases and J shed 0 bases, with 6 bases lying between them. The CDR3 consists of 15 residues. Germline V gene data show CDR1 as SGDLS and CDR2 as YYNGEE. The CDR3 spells CASSVRSSYNSPLHF. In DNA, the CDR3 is TGTGCCAGCAGCGTCAGGAGCTCCTATAATTCACCCCTCCACTTT.

The CDR3 DNA sequence: TGTGCCAGCAGTGAAGCGGACAGAAATCATGGCTACACCTTC. It encodes CASSEADRNHGYTF. This chain connects TRBV6-1 to TRBJ1-2, with a possible D match to TRBD1 (6 bases). Germline CDR1 and CDR2: MNHNS and SASEGT. The CDR3 has 14 amino acids. The germline V and J ends were trimmed by 0 bases and 6 bases, with 11 bases remaining between them.

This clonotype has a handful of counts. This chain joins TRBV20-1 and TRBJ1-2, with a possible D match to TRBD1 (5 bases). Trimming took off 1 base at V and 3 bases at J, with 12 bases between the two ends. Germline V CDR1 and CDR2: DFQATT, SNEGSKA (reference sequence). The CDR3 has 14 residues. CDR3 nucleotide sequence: TGCAGTGCTAGAGCGGGGGAGTCACACTATGGCTACACCTTC. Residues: CSARAGESHYGYTF.

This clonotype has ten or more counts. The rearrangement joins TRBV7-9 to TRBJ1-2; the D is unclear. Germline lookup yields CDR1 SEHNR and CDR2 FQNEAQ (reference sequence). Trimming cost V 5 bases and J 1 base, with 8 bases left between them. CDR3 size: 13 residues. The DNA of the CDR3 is TGTGCCAGCAGCCACGTTGGTAACTATGGCTACACCTTC. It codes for CASSHVGNYGYTF.

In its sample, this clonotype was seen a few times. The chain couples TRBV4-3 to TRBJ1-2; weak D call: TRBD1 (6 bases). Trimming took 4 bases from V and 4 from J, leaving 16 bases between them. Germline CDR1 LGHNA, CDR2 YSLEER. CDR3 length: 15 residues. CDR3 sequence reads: CASSRSRQESYGYTF. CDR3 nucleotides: TGCGCCAGCAGCCGCAGTAGACAGGAGAGCTATGGCTACACCTTC.

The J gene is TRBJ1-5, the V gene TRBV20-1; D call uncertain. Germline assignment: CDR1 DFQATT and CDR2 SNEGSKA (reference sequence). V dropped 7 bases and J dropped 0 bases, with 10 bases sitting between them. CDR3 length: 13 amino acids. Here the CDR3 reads CSVLGHSNQPQHF. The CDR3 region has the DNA TGCAGTGTTCTTGGGCATAGCAATCAGCCCCAGCATTTT.

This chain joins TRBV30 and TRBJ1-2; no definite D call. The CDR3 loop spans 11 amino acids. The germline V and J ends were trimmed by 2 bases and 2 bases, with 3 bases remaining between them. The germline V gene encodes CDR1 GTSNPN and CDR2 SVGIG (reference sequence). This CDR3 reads CAWSNNYGYTF. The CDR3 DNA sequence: TGTGCCTGGAGTAACAACTATGGCTACACCTTC. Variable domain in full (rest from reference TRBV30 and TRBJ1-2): SQTIHQWPATLVQPVGSPLSLECTVEGTSNPNLYWYRQAAGRGLQLLFYSVGIGQISSEVPQNLSASRPQDRQFILSSKKLLLSDSGFYLCAWSNNYGYTFGSGTRLTVV.

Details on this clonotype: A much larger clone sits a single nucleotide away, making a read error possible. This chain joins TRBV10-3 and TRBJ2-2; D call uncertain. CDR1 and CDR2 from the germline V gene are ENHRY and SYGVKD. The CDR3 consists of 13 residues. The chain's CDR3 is CAIGDVGTGELFF. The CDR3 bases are TGTGCCATCGGTGATGTAGGGACCGGGGAGCTGTTTTTT.

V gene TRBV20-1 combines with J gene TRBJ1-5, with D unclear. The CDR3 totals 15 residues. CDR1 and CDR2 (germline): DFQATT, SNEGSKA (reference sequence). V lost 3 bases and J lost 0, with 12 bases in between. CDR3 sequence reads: CSASIGPYSNQPQHF. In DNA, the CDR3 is TGCAGTGCTAGCATAGGGCCTTATAGCAATCAGCCCCAGCATTTT.

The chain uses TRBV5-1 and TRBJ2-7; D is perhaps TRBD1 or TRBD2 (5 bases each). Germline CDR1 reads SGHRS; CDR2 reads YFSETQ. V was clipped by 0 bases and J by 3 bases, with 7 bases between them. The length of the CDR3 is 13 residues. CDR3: CASSLGDVYEQYF. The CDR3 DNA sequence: TGCGCCAGCAGCTTGGGGGACGTCTACGAGCAGTACTTC.

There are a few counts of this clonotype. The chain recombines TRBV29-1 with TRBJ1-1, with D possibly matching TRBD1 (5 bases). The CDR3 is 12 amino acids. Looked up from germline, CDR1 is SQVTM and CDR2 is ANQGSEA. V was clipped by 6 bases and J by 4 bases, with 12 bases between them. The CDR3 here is CSVGRVGTEAFF. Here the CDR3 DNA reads TGCAGCGTCGGCAGGGTCGGCACTGAAGCTTTCTTT.

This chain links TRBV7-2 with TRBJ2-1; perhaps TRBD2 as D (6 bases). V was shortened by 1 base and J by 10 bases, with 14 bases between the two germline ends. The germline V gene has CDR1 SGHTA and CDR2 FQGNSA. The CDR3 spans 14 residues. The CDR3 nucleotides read TGTGCCAGCAGCTTAGTGGGGGGAAGAAGCGAGCAGTTCTTC. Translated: CASSLVGGRSEQFF.

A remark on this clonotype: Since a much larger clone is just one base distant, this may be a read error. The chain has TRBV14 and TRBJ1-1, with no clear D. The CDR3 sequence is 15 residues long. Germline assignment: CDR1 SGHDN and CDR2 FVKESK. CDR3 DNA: TGTGCCGGCAGCCAAGATCGTCCGGGGTTCACTGAAGCTTTCTTT. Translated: CAGSQDRPGFTEAFF.

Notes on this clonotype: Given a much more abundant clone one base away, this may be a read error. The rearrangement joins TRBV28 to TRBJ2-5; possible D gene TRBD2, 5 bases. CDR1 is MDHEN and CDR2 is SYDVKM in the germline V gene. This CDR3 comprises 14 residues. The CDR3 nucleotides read TGTGCCAGCATTTTAAGGGAGCCACAAGAGACCCAGTACTTC. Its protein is CASILREPQETQYF.

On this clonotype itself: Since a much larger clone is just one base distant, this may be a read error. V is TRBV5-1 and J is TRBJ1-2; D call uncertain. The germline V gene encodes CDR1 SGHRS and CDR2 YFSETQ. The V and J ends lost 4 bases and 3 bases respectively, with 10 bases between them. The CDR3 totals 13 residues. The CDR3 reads CASSIDADYGYTF. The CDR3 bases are TGCGCCAGCAGCATAGACGCGGACTATGGCTACACCTTC.

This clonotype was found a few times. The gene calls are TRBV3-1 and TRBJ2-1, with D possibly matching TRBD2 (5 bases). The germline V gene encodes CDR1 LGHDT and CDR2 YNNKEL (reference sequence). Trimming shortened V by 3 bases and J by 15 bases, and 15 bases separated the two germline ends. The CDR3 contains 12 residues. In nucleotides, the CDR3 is TGTGCCAGCAGCCATTCATCGGGATTCAGGTTCTTC. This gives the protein CASSHSSGFRFF.

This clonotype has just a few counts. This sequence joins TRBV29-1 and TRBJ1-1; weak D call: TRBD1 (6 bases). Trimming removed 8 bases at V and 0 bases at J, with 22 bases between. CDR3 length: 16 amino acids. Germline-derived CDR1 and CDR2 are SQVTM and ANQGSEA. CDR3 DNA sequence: TGCAGCTATCGTGGCGGGACACGGGATCTGAACACTGAAGCTTTCTTT. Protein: CSYRGGTRDLNTEAFF.

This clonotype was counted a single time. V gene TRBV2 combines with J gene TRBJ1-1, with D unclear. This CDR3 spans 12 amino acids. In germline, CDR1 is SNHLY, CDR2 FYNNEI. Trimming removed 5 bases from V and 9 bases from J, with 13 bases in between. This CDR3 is CASSNRQTQAFF. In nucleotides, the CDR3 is TGTGCCAGCAGTAACCGGCAAACCCAAGCTTTCTTT.

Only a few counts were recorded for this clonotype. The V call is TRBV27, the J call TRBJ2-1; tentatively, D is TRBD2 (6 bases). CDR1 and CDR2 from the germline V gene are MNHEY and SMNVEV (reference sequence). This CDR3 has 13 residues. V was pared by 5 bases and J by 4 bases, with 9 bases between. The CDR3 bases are TGTGCCAGCAGTAAGGAGGGGTACAATGAGCAGTTCTTC. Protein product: CASSKEGYNEQFF.

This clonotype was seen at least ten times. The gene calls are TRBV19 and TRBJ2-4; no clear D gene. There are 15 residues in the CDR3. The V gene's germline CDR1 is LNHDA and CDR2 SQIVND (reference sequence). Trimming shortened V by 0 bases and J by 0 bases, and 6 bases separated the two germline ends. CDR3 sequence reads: CASSIEGLAKNIQYF. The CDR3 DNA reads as TGTGCCAGTAGTATAGAGGGCCTAGCCAAAAACATTCAGTACTTC.

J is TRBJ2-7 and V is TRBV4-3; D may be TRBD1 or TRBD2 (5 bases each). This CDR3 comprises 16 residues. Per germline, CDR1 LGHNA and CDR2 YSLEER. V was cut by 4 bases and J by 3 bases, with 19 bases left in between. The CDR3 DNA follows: TGCGCCAGCAGCCGTAAACCGGGGAGTGGGGGCTACGAGCAGTACTTC. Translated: CASSRKPGSGGYEQYF.

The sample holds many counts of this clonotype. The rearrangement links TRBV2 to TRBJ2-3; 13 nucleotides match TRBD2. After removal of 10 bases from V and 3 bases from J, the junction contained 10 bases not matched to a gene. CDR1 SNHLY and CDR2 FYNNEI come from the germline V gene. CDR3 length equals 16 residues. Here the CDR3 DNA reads TGTGCCACGACTAGCGGGGGGAACCGCTTTACAGATACGCAGTATTTT. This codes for CATTSGGNRFTDTQYF.

CDR3 in amino acids: CASSPRKGVANTGELFF. DNA for the CDR3: TGTGCCAGCTCACCACGTAAGGGAGTGGCGAACACCGGGGAGCTGTTTTTT. The V and J genes are TRBV18 and TRBJ2-2; D perhaps matches TRBD2 (5 bases). Germline V gene sequence: CDR1 KGHSH, CDR2 LQKENI. The V and J ends lost 1 base and 0 bases respectively, with 12 bases between them. The CDR3 runs to 17 residues. The full variable domain, rest sourced from reference TRBV18 and TRBJ2-2, is NAGVMQNPRHLVRRRGQEARLRCSPMKGHSHVYWYRQLPEEGLKFMVYLQKENIIDESGMPKERFSAEFPKEGPSILRIQQVVRGDSAAYFCASSPRKGVANTGELFFGEGSRLTVL.

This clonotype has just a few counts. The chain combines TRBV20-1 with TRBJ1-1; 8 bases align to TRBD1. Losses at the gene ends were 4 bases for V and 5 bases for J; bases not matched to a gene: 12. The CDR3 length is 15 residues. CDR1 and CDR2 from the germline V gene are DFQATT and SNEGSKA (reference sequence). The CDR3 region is CSATSPMTGETEAFF. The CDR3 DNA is TGCAGTGCTACCAGCCCAATGACAGGGGAAACTGAAGCTTTCTTT.